This T cell receptor beta chain was identified in a study of blood T cell repertoires in COVID-19. Across the whole study: The United States, Italy and Spain supplied acute and convalescent COVID-19 samples. Nucleic acid was either cDNA or gDNA, and it came from T cells, B-cell-depleted T cells, or PBMCs.

Clones were sequenced by immunoSEQ multiplex PCR, and TCRdb holds only the in-frame ones, with some missing. This table holds 200,000 or so clones, around 88% found once. Individuals aged roughly 18 to 95 years were recruited from fewer than 25 US areas. Participant-reported clinical history was the basis for cohort assignment. This clonotype was obtained from a woman in her thirties or forties with acute COVID-19. Sequencing was performed on PBMCs or T cells enriched from blood (not recorded which).

CDR3 coding DNA: TGTGCCAGCTCGACGACAGCGGGAGGTACCTACAATGAGCAGTTCTTC. It codes for CASSTTAGGTYNEQFF. The rearrangement joins TRBV18 to TRBJ2-1, with 9 bases matching TRBD2. V was pared by 6 bases and J by 2 bases, with 8 bases of the junction left unmatched. The CDR3 totals 16 residues. Germline CDR1 reads KGHSH; CDR2 reads LQKENI.